A single sample gave rise to the 30 T cell receptor beta chains below, sequenced in a study of blood T cells in healthy people across ages (dated by TCRdb to 2013 to 2016). The library was obtained by 5' RACE. TCRdb records Illumina HiSeq 2500 as the sequencer. A second PCR of roughly 6 to 11 cycles was run with a J-beta primer mix and a sample-barcoded 5' primer. TCRdb redid the processing of the public reads, applying fastp at Q25 and MiXCR, and retained in-frame beta chains. Identical CDR3 protein sequences are pooled into one entry, listed with their most common genes and DNA. For this sample the table gives around 1,000,000 distinct CDR3 sequences, of which around two fifths were detected only once. The top ten hold roughly 14% of the sample. The sequenced material came from blood. These receptors came from a man younger than 30 in good health.

This clonotype was seen only a few times. This chain connects TRBV12-3 or TRBV12-4 to TRBJ2-7; D perhaps matches TRBD2 (5 bases). The CDR3 runs 18 residues. Trimming cost V 4 bases and J 7 bases, with 29 bases left between them. The CDR3 is CASSSPRRLGRHYNEQYF. The CDR3 coding sequence is TGTGCCAGCAGTTCACCGAGGAGGTTGGGTAGACATTACAATGAGCAGTACTTC.

The CDR3 here is CASIPTELNTEAFF. As DNA, the CDR3 is TGTGCCAGCATCCCGACAGAATTGAACACTGAAGCTTTCTTT. The V and J genes are TRBV28 and TRBJ1-1; the D gene is possibly TRBD1 (5 bases). The V and J ends lost 7 bases and 0 bases respectively, with 12 bases between them. Germline CDR1 and CDR2: MDHEN and SYDVKM. CDR3 size: 14 residues.

J is TRBJ1-5 and V is TRBV12-3 or TRBV12-4; D remains ambiguous. This CDR3 region has 13 residues. Trimming stripped 4 bases from V and 1 base from J, with 5 bases between. This CDR3 is CASSSWSNQPQHF. As DNA, the CDR3 is TGTGCCAGCAGTTCTTGGAGCAATCAGCCCCAGCATTTT.

V and J are TRBV4-1 and TRBJ2-7, with 8 bases identical to TRBD1. Germline CDR1 and CDR2: MGHRA and YSYEKL. This CDR3 comprises 16 residues. J gave up 7 bases and V 2 bases, and 13 bases lay outside the gene matches. CDR3 region: CASSQSETGDYNEQYF. The CDR3 bases are TGCGCCAGCAGCCAATCTGAGACAGGGGATTACAATGAGCAGTACTTC.

The J gene is TRBJ2-1, the V gene TRBV12-3 or TRBV12-4; TRBD2 aligns across 7 bases. The CDR3 covers 17 residues. With 7 bases clipped from V and 4 bases from J, the junction kept 16 bases outside the gene matches. The chain's CDR3 is CASTAMGGGCFYNEQFF. In DNA form, the CDR3 reads TGTGCCAGCACCGCGATGGGCGGGGGTTGCTTTTACAATGAGCAGTTCTTC.

The V call is TRBV20-1, the J call TRBJ2-7; no definite D call. The tail of the sequence fits TRBJ2-5 better, so the J call may be wrong. This CDR3 is 13 amino acids long. Germline V gives CDR1 DFQATT, CDR2 SNEGSKA (reference sequence). The CDR3 sequence is CSARVAGRATQYF. The CDR3 DNA is TGCAGTGCTAGAGTAGCAGGTCGAGCGACCCAGTACTTC.

The CDR3 sequence is CSASPANYGYTF. The CDR3 coding sequence is TGCAGTGCTAGTCCTGCTAACTATGGCTACACCTTC. V gene TRBV20-1 combines with J gene TRBJ1-2; D uncertain. Deletions cut 3 bases from V and 0 bases from J, with 5 bases between. The CDR3 is 12 residues long. The germline CDR1 and CDR2 sequences are DFQATT and SNEGSKA (reference sequence).

V and J are TRBV27 and TRBJ1-1, with D perhaps matching TRBD1 (5 bases). The CDR3 consists of 14 residues. CDR1 and CDR2 (germline): MNHEY, SMNVEV (reference sequence). Between the trimmed V and J ends, which lost 7 bases and 7 bases, there was a span of 19 bases. The CDR3 here is CASIRIAGVHEAFF. CDR3 coding DNA: TGTGCCAGCATACGCATAGCGGGGGTACATGAAGCTTTCTTT.

This clonotype was seen a handful of times. This sequence joins TRBV27 and TRBJ2-3; a possible D gene is TRBD1 (6 bases). V was shortened by 5 bases and J by 2 bases, with 11 bases between the two germline ends. CDR1 and CDR2 from the germline V gene are MNHEY and SMNVEV (reference sequence). CDR3 size: 14 residues. CDR3 coding DNA: TGTGCCAGCAGTGAACAGGGACCCACAGATACGCAGTATTTT. Translating it yields CASSEQGPTDTQYF.

The chain recombines TRBV12-3 or TRBV12-4 with TRBJ2-3; 9 bases fit TRBD2. V gave up 4 bases and J gave up 6 bases; unmatched junction bases: 8. The CDR3 totals 15 residues. The CDR3 DNA is TGTGCCAGCAGTTCCGCCGGGACTAGCTCTGATACGCAGTATTTT. It translates to CASSSAGTSSDTQYF.

This clonotype appeared many times. CDR3 nucleotides: TGTGCCAGCAGCGTAGTCGGGCTCCACAATGAGCAGTTCTTC. Amino acids: CASSVVGLHNEQFF. The gene calls are TRBV9 and TRBJ2-1, with unresolved D. V lost 0 bases, J lost 5 bases, and 9 bases lay in between. This CDR3 is 14 amino acids long. Germline CDR1 reads SGDLS; CDR2 reads YYNGEE.

Only a few counts were recorded for this clonotype. This chain uses TRBV20-1 with TRBJ2-1, with a possible D match to TRBD2 (6 bases). Germline V gene data show CDR1 as DFQATT and CDR2 as SNEGSKA (reference sequence). CDR3 length: 16 residues. V was cut by 6 bases and J by 6 bases, with 24 bases left in between. The DNA of the CDR3 is TGCAGTGCCGGGCGGGGCCGGCTAGCTTTTAGCAATGAGCAGTTCTTC. Its translation: CSAGRGRLAFSNEQFF.

Here the CDR3 reads CASSLAVKASTAYEQYF. The CDR3 nucleotides are TGTGCCAGCAGCTTAGCCGTCAAAGCCTCGACGGCTTACGAGCAGTACTTC. J is TRBJ2-4 and V is TRBV11-1; D call uncertain. The J call is uncertain, as TRBJ2-7 better fits the DNA end. The CDR3 has 17 residues. Germline assignment: CDR1 SGHAT and CDR2 FQDESV (reference sequence).

There are a few counts of this clonotype. This chain uses TRBV7-2 with TRBJ1-1; no clear D gene. Trimming took off 3 bases at V and 1 base at J, with 9 bases between the two ends. Germline V lookup: CDR1 SGHTA, CDR2 FQGNSA. The CDR3 loop spans 14 amino acids. The CDR3 sequence: CASSLDRWNTEAFF. Written as DNA, the CDR3 is TGTGCCAGCAGCTTGGATCGGTGGAACACTGAAGCTTTCTTT.

This clonotype has only a few counts. The genes are TRBV4-3 and TRBJ2-2, with TRBD1 matching over 7 bases. The CDR3 loop spans 18 amino acids. Per germline, CDR1 LGHNA and CDR2 YSLEER. Trimming took 0 bases from V and 5 from J; bases not matched to a gene: 12. CDR3 residues: CASSQDGSGQARTGELFF. The DNA for the CDR3 is TGCGCCAGCAGCCAAGATGGATCCGGACAGGCAAGAACCGGGGAGCTGTTTTTT.

The chain has TRBV24-1 and TRBJ2-3; 14 nucleotides line up with TRBD2. Losses at the gene ends were 4 bases for V and 4 bases for J; bases not matched to a gene: 6. This CDR3 region has 17 residues. The V gene's germline CDR1 is KGHDR and CDR2 SFDVKD. DNA of the CDR3: TGTGCCACCAGTGACCCGACTAGCGGGGGGGAATCAGATACGCAGTATTTT. Translated: CATSDPTSGGESDTQYF.

This clonotype was recorded only once. The genes are TRBV5-1 and TRBJ2-1, with TRBD2 matching over 8 bases. The CDR3 is made up of 16 amino acids. Germline V lookup: CDR1 SGHRS, CDR2 YFSETQ. Germline trimming cut 0 bases from V and 4 bases from J; bases unmatched to any gene: 6. CDR3 sequence: CASSLGGAGDYNEQFF. As DNA, the CDR3 is TGCGCCAGCAGCTTGGGAGGAGCGGGGGATTACAATGAGCAGTTCTTC.

A note on this clonotype: A read error is possible here, since a much larger clone lies one base away. This chain joins TRBV21-1 and TRBJ1-2. TRBV21-1 is a pseudogene. The CDR3 has 12 residues. Here the CDR3 DNA reads TGTGCCAGCCCTGGCCTTAACTATGGCTACACCTTC. Translating gives CASPGLNYGYTF.

This clonotype was counted a single time. This sequence joins TRBV12-3 or TRBV12-4 and TRBJ1-1; 9 bases align to TRBD1. Trimming cost V 4 bases and J 0 bases; bases outside gene matches: 6. This CDR3 is 16 amino acids long. CDR3 residues: CASSSRQGVMNTEAFF. CDR3 coding DNA: TGTGCCAGCAGTTCCCGACAGGGGGTGATGAACACTGAAGCTTTCTTT.

The chain has TRBV10-3 and TRBJ1-5; TRBD1 is a possible D gene (6 bases). In germline, CDR1 is ENHRY, CDR2 SYGVKD. The CDR3 runs to 15 residues. V lost 6 bases, J lost 1 base, and 13 bases lay in between. CDR3 amino acids: CAISEGGTSNQPQHF. The CDR3 DNA sequence: TGTGCCATCAGCGAAGGGGGGACGAGCAATCAGCCCCAGCATTTT.

This clonotype came up a few times. Given a much more abundant clone one base away, this may be a read error. The chain employs TRBV12-3 or TRBV12-4 and TRBJ1-2, with D unresolved. This CDR3 is built from 12 residues. Trimming removed 5 bases at V and 3 bases at J, with 7 bases between. The CDR3 protein is CASSQTYYGYTF. Here the CDR3 DNA reads TGTGCCAGCAGTCAAACTTACTATGGCTACACCTTC.

This clonotype was observed a handful of times. This sequence joins TRBV20-1 and TRBJ2-3; a possible D gene is TRBD1 (6 bases). Trimming pared 5 bases from V and 7 bases from J, leaving 22 bases between. The CDR3 sequence is 15 residues long. In germline, CDR1 is DFQATT, CDR2 SNEGSKA (reference sequence). The CDR3 reads CSAGGRGSSLYTQYF. The CDR3 DNA sequence: TGCAGTGCTGGGGGCCGGGGTAGTAGCCTATATACGCAGTATTTT.

This clonotype was found a few times. This chain joins TRBV4-1 and TRBJ2-4, with a weak D call TRBD1 (5 bases). The DNA matches TRBJ2-7 better at its end, which makes the J call doubtful. From germline, CDR1 is MGHRA and CDR2 YSYEKL. The CDR3 is 15 residues long. The DNA of the CDR3 is TGCGCCAGCAGCCAAGAAGACACAGGAACCTACGAGCAGTACTTC. This codes for CASSQEDTGTYEQYF.

A few counts support this clonotype. This sequence joins TRBV29-1 and TRBJ1-2; the D is unclear. CDR3 length equals 13 residues. Per the germline V gene, CDR1 is SQVTM and CDR2 is ANQGSEA. Trimming took 6 bases from V and 0 from J, leaving 11 bases between them. CDR3 residues: CSVEHGTNYGYTF. The CDR3, as DNA: TGCAGCGTAGAACACGGGACTAACTATGGCTACACCTTC.

There are many counts of this clonotype. One junction end disagrees with the germline gene, perhaps due to a read error. The chain uses TRBV5-1 and TRBJ1-2; 9 bases line up with TRBD1. Germline assignment: CDR1 SGHRS and CDR2 YFSETQ. This CDR3 is 16 amino acids long. The CDR3 coding sequence is TGTGCCAGCAGCTTAGGGGACAGGGAATCTAACTATGGCTACACCTTC. This translates into CASSLGDRESNYGYTF.

The chain couples TRBV12-3 or TRBV12-4 to TRBJ2-2; 7 bases fit TRBD1. With V trimmed by 7 bases and J by 2 bases, 7 bases remained unmatched. The CDR3 has 15 amino acids. CDR3 amino acids: CASKRQGINTGELFF. DNA of the CDR3: TGTGCCAGCAAGAGACAGGGAATAAACACCGGGGAGCTGTTTTTT.

This chain links TRBV25-1 with TRBJ2-5, with TRBD2 matching 9 bases. The CDR3 loop spans 14 amino acids. V dropped 3 bases and J dropped 11; count of bases not matched to a gene: 10. Germline V gene sequence: CDR1 MGHDK, CDR2 SYGVNS. The CDR3 loop is CASSDAGGRNEQYF. DNA for the CDR3: TGTGCCAGCAGTGATGCGGGGGGGAGGAATGAGCAGTACTTC.

A remark on this clonotype: At one end the junction does not follow the germline gene, possibly because of a read error. This chain uses TRBV28 with TRBJ1-1; weak D call: TRBD1 (5 bases). Per the germline V gene, CDR1 is MDHEN and CDR2 is SYDVKM. This CDR3 has 12 amino acids. The CDR3 DNA reads as TGTACCAGCACGTCGGGGGGCACTGAAGCTTTCTTT. Residues: CTSTSGGTEAFF.

The chain has TRBV6-2 or TRBV6-3 and TRBJ1-1; a possible D gene is TRBD1 (6 bases). The CDR3 spans 13 residues. Trimming cost V 2 bases and J 4 bases, with 8 bases left between them. CDR1 is MNHEY, CDR2 SVGEGT, per germline. The CDR3 DNA is TGTGCCAGCAGTTACGAGGGGGGCACTGAAGCTTTCTTT. It codes for CASSYEGGTEAFF.

This clonotype was detected only a few times. The genes are TRBV20-1 and TRBJ1-5; no definite D call. Germline V gives CDR1 DFQATT, CDR2 SNEGSKA (reference sequence). The CDR3 consists of 13 residues. Trimming took off 0 bases at V and 7 bases at J, with 10 bases between the two ends. The CDR3 sequence: CSARDSGRQPQHF. The CDR3 DNA reads TGCAGTGCTAGAGATTCGGGCAGACAGCCCCAGCATTTT.